This T cell receptor (beta chain) came from a study of vaccination effects on CD4 cells after COVID-19. About the study: Wells containing approximately 2 million PBMC each were cultured with roughly 10 IU/ml IL-2 and 10 ug/ml peptides.

Trimming stripped 7 bases from V and 4 bases from J, with 17 bases between. CDR1 and CDR2 (germline): MNHEY, SVGAGI. The CDR3 has 15 amino acids. As regards this clone: Its antigen remains unknown.

Isolation of CD4+ T cells took place after approximately 10 days of culture. Infection dated between March and December 2020, before the Alpha, Beta and Delta variants reached the United States. Some clones are missing from TCRdb's copy, which holds only in-frame ones; the method was immunoSEQ multiplex PCR. In the table there are about 66,000 clones, 65% to 75% of which are singletons. This TCR was sampled from a human donor who had a prior SARS-CoV-2 infection. Sequenced material: CD4+ T cells from PBMCs cultured without peptide, taken before COVID-19 vaccination. J is TRBJ1-5 and V is TRBV6-5; the D is unclear. Here the CDR3 DNA reads TGTGCCAGCAAAATTTCCCGCAGCATGAATCAGCCCCAGCATTTT. Translated, it gives CASKISRSMNQPQHF.